The 18 T cell receptor beta chains below come from one sample, sequenced in a study of CXCR3-negative and CXCR3-positive naive CD8 T cells. Through 5' RACE with UMI labels, the TRB cDNA libraries were prepared. TCRdb reprocessed the 5' RACE reads, keeping one entry per CDR3 protein, no DNA. The listing contains 55,000 to 70,000 distinct CDR3 sequences. Sequencing used memory CD8+ T cells from blood. The receptors here all came from a human donor in good health. Some clones in this sample may be carry-over from other donors' samples.

V and J are TRBV20-1 and TRBJ2-7. This CDR3 is 14 amino acids long. Germline V gives CDR1 DFQATT, CDR2 SNEGSKA (reference sequence). This CDR3 is CSARDLSSTYEQYF.

The chain joins TRBV29-1 to TRBJ2-3; the TCRdb D gene call, TRBD2, has no DNA to confirm it. The CDR3 spans 16 residues. Germline loops: CDR1 SQVTM, CDR2 ANQGSEA. The CDR3 protein is CSVDARLAGESDTQYF.

The gene calls are TRBV5-5 and TRBJ1-5. The germline gives CDR1 SGHKS, CDR2 YYEKEE (reference sequence). The CDR3 has 13 residues. The CDR3 here is CASSSHVRQPQHF.

The V gene is TRBV20-1, the J gene TRBJ2-5. Germline V gene sequence: CDR1 DFQATT, CDR2 SNEGSKA (reference sequence). The CDR3 is 15 amino acids. The CDR3 loop is CSAAIETVYQETQYF.

Here the CDR3 reads CSARSDRRRGTGELFF. The gene calls are TRBV20-1 and TRBJ2-2; no DNA is available, so the TRBD1 call from TCRdb remains unchecked. Germline assignment: CDR1 DFQATT and CDR2 SNEGSKA (reference sequence). This CDR3 spans 16 amino acids.

This rearrangement joins TRBV7-6 to TRBJ1-5; no DNA is available, so the TRBD1 call from TCRdb remains unchecked. CDR1 and CDR2 (germline): SGHVS, FNYEAQ. This CDR3 is built from 14 residues. CDR3: CASSLTGSNQPQHF.

The chain combines TRBV9 with TRBJ1-2; TCRdb's assignment of TRBD1 cannot be checked, as there is no DNA. CDR1 and CDR2 (germline): SGDLS, YYNGEE. The CDR3 loop spans 13 amino acids. CDR3: CASSVGQGYGYTF.

This chain links TRBV5-1 with TRBJ2-1; checking the TCRdb D call of TRBD1 is not possible without DNA. This CDR3 has 15 amino acids. The germline V gene encodes CDR1 SGHRS and CDR2 YFSETQ. CDR3 loop: CASSLAGGGYNEQFF.

This rearrangement joins TRBV4-3 to TRBJ2-5. CDR1 is LGHNA, CDR2 YSLEER, per germline. The length of the CDR3 is 15 residues. The chain's CDR3 is CASSQDITLQETQYF.

This chain connects TRBV7-6 to TRBJ1-1; the TRBD1 assignment by TCRdb is unverifiable without DNA. CDR1 SGHVS and CDR2 FNYEAQ come from the germline V gene. CDR3 length: 13 residues. This CDR3 is CASSLGGGTEAFF. The entire variable domain, with the rest obtained from reference TRBV7-6 and TRBJ1-1, is as follows: GAGVSQSPRYKVTKRGQDVALRCDPISGHVSLYWYRQALGQGPEFLTYFNYEAQQDKSGLPNDRFSAERPEGSISTLTIQRTEQRDSAMYRCASSLGGGTEAFFGQGTRLTVV.

The V and J genes are TRBV5-1 and TRBJ1-2; TCRdb designates TRBD1, a call that cannot be tested without DNA. Germline lookup yields CDR1 SGHRS and CDR2 YFSETQ. The CDR3 is 16 residues long. Here the CDR3 reads CASSLEGTAANYGYTF.

The V and J genes are TRBV5-1 and TRBJ2-1; TCRdb's D call of TRBD2 is untestable without DNA. The CDR3 has 14 amino acids. The germline gives CDR1 SGHRS, CDR2 YFSETQ. The chain's CDR3 is CASSFSGGAGEQFF.

The chain carries TRBV5-1 and TRBJ1-1. The CDR3 has 13 residues. The germline V gene encodes CDR1 SGHRS and CDR2 YFSETQ. The CDR3 protein is CASSRPGNTEAFF.

The rearrangement uses TRBV29-1 and TRBJ2-1; TCRdb's D gene call, TRBD1, goes unchecked for lack of DNA. This CDR3 is built from 14 residues. Germline lookup yields CDR1 SQVTM and CDR2 ANQGSEA. The CDR3: CSVEPGQGGDEQFF.

This chain joins TRBV19 and TRBJ2-1; no DNA is available, so the TRBD1 call from TCRdb remains unchecked. The V gene's germline CDR1 is LNHDA and CDR2 SQIVND (reference sequence). The CDR3 runs to 18 residues. CDR3: CASSMGQGRVSSYNEQFF.

CDR3 region: CATYAAKSLYF. The chain couples TRBV27 to TRBJ2-7. Per the germline V gene, CDR1 is MNHEY and CDR2 is SMNVEV (reference sequence). The CDR3 is 11 amino acids.

V usage is TRBV5-1 and J usage is TRBJ1-1. Germline CDR1 reads SGHRS; CDR2 reads YFSETQ. This CDR3 region has 12 residues. The CDR3 region is CASSYGNTEAFF.

This chain uses TRBV12-5 with TRBJ2-7; TCRdb selects TRBD2, and the lack of DNA leaves this call unchecked. This CDR3 comprises 15 residues. CDR1 is LGHNT, CDR2 FRNRAP, per germline. This CDR3 reads CASAPGTSGSYEQYF.